The clone carrying this T cell receptor (beta chain) was seen repeatedly, ten times or more. The antigen remains unidentified. V dropped 8 bases and J dropped 4; count of bases not matched to a gene: 4. Germline V gene data show CDR1 as KGHSH and CDR2 as LQKENI. The CDR3 covers 14 residues. The data were taken from a study of T-cell memory formation after mild COVID-19. As for the study in general: TCR clusters largely stayed donor specific.

Whole-study results and caveats: The finding that pre-infection memory included some responding clones suggested that cross-reactive memory joined. For contracting clones, CD4+ ones sat mainly in CM and EM, CD8+ in EMRA.

Sample barcodes and UMIs were carried by the TCR alpha and TCR beta cDNA libraries that 5'RACE generated with constant-segment primers. TCRdb re-analysed the 5' RACE reads in MiXCR, keeping a single row per CDR3 protein. The table shows over 450,000 distinct CDR3 sequences, with over 20% occurring only once. Sample: PBMCs or a T cell subset sorted from them (not recorded which). The genes are TRBV18 and TRBJ2-5, with 13 bases aligning to TRBD2. The TCR originated in an adult woman who had mild COVID-19 (a few samples of this study predate the infection). Cell type and time point are not known. CDR3 in amino acids: CASQGLAGRETQYF. Written as DNA, the CDR3 is TGTGCCAGCCAGGGACTAGCGGGAAGAGAGACCCAGTACTTC.